The rows below give T cell receptor beta chains drawn from one sample of a study of CD8 T cells in ankylosing spondylitis. TCRdb processed the 5' RACE reads anew with MiXCR; each CDR3 protein has one entry. The table includes more than 110,000 distinct CDR3 sequences, roughly 8.4% detected once. Material for sequencing was synovial fluid, either unsorted or a sorted T cell fraction (not recorded which). The origin of the receptors is a male donor with ankylosing spondylitis. The conserved cysteine and the conserved F or W are not part of the CDR3 here.

CDR3 protein	V gene	J gene
ASSDSAGVYNEQF	TRBV6-4	TRBJ2-1
ASSQITGAGYGYT	TRBV4-2	TRBJ1-2
ASSLDEGGETQY	TRBV7-6	TRBJ2-5
ASSLAAGSSPYEQY	TRBV7-2	TRBJ2-7
ASRGQGVPDTQY	TRBV12-3/TRBV12-4	TRBJ2-3
ASSRGGEDIYGYT	TRBV4-2	TRBJ1-2
ASSYDRSSGYT	TRBV7-2	TRBJ1-2
ASRTSRGGGTDTQY	TRBV6-1	TRBJ2-3
SVGSSFPYNEQF	TRBV20-1	TRBJ2-1
ASSLADPAGGYT	TRBV7-9	TRBJ1-2
ASRTQLAGREDTQY	TRBV5-1	TRBJ2-3
SARTSTDTQY	TRBV20-1	TRBJ2-3
ASSPSWTGRGDTQY	TRBV11-2	TRBJ2-3
ATSELTGVDSDTQY	TRBV24-1	TRBJ2-3
ASRLTLNTEAF	TRBV6-1	TRBJ1-1
SARDRLTYGYT	TRBV20-1	TRBJ1-2
ASSFGVINQPQH	TRBV7-2	TRBJ1-5
ASSWGNLNYGYT	TRBV7-2	TRBJ1-2
ASSPPSRASYEQY	TRBV18	TRBJ2-7
ASSFRAPLSEAF	TRBV11-2	TRBJ1-1
ASSISGSYNEQF	TRBV19	TRBJ2-1
ASNQDPSDYEQY	TRBV2	TRBJ2-7
SAESRGRYGYT	TRBV20-1	TRBJ1-2
ASSLGQGRSYEQY	TRBV5-1	TRBJ2-7
ASSYVTEIQPQH	TRBV6-2/TRBV6-3	TRBJ1-5
ASSFVLGYGYT	TRBV28	TRBJ1-2
SARSVITDTQY	TRBV20-1	TRBJ2-3